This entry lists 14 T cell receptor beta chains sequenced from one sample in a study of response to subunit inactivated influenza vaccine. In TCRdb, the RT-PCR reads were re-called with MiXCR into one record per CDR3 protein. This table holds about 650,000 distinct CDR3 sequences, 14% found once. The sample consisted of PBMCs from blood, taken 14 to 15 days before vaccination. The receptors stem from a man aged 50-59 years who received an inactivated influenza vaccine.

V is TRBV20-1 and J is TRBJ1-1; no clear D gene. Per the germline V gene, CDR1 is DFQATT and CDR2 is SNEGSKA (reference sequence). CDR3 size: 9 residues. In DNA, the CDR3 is TGCACCACTCGGCTGTTTACTTTCTTT. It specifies CTTRLFTFF.

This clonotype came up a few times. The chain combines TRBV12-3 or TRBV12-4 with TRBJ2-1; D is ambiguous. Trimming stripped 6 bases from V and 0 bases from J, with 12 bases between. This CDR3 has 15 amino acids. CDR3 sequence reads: CASSTSIYSYNEQFF. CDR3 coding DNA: TGTGCCAGCAGCACCAGCATTTACTCCTACAATGAGCAGTTCTTC.

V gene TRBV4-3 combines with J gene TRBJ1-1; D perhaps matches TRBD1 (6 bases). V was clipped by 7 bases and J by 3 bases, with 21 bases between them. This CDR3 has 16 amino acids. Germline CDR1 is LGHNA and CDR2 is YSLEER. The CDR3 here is CASTHHYRDGYTEAFF. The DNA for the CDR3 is TGCGCCAGCACCCACCATTACAGGGATGGGTACACTGAAGCTTTCTTT.

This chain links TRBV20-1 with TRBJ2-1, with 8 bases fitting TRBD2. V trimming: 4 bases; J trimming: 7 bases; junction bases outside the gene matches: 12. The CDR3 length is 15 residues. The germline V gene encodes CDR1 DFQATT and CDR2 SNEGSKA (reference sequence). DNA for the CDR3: TGCAGTGCTATACGGGGGGGCCGAACAAGGAATGAGCAGTTCTTC. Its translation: CSAIRGGRTRNEQFF.

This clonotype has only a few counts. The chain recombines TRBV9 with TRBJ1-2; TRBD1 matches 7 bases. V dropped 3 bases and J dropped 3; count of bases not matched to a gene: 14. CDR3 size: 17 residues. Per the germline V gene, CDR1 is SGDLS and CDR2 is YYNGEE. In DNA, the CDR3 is TGTGCCAGCAGCGGGGGACAGTTCCCCACCTCCGACTATGGCTACACCTTC. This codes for CASSGGQFPTSDYGYTF. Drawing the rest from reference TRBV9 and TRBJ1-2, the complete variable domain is DSGVTQTPKHLITATGQRVTLRCSPRSGDLSVYWYQQSLDQGLQFLIQYYNGEERAKGNILERFSAQQFPDLHSELNLSSLELGDSALYFCASSGGQFPTSDYGYTFGSGTRLTVV.

CDR3 amino acids: CASSYFSGEQFF. In DNA, the CDR3 is TGTGCCAGCAGTTACTTCAGCGGTGAGCAGTTCTTC. The chain uses TRBV6-2 or TRBV6-3 and TRBJ2-1, with D possibly being TRBD2 (5 bases). Trimming took 1 base from V and 9 from J, leaving 7 bases between them. CDR3 size: 12 residues. CDR1 MNHEY and CDR2 SVGEGT come from the germline V gene.

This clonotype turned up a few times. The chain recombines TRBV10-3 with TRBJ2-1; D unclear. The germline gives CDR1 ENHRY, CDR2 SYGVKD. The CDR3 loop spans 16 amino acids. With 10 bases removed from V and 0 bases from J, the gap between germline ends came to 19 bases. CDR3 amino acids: CATGPSVISSYNEQFF. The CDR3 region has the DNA TGTGCCACTGGGCCAAGCGTAATAAGCTCCTACAATGAGCAGTTCTTC.

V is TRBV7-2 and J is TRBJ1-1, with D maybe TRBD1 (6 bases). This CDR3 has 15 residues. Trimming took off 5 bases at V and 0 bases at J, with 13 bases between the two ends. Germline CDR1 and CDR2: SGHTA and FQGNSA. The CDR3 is CASSVQGSMNTEAFF. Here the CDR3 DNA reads TGTGCCAGCAGCGTACAGGGTAGCATGAACACTGAAGCTTTCTTT.

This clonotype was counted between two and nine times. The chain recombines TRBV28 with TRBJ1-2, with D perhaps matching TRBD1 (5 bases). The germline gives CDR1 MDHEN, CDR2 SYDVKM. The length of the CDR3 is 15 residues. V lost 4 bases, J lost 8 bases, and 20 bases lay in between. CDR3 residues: CASSSHVRGRGGYTF. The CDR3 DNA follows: TGTGCCAGCAGTTCCCACGTACGGGGTAGGGGCGGCTACACCTTC.

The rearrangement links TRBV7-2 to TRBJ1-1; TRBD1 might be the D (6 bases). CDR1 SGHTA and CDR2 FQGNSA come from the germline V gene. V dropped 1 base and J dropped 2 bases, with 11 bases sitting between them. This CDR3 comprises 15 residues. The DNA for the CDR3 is TGTGCCAGCAGCTTAGTGTCGACAGGAAACACTGAAGCTTTCTTT. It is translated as CASSLVSTGNTEAFF.

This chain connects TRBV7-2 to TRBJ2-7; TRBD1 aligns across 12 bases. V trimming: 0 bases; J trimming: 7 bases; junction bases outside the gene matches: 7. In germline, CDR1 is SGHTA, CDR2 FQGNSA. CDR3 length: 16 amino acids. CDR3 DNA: TGTGCCAGCAGCTTAGCGCCGGGACAGGGGGCTATAGAGCAGTACTTC. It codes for CASSLAPGQGAIEQYF.

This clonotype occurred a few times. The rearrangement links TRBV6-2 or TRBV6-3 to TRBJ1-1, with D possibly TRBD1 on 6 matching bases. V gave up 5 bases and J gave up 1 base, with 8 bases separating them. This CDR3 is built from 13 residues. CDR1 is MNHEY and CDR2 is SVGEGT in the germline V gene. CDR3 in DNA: TGTGCCAGCAGTCGGGACAAGAACACTGAAGCTTTCTTT. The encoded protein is CASSRDKNTEAFF.

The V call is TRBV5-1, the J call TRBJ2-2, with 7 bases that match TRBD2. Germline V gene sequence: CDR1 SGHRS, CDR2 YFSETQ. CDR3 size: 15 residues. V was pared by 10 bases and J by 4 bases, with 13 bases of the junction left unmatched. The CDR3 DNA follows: TGCGCCTCCTGCGAGACTAGCTCGGTCACCGGGGAGCTGTTTTTT. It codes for CASCETSSVTGELFF.

In DNA, the CDR3 is TGTGCCAGCAGCCAAGATCCACCCGAGGGTGACAATGAGCAGTTCTTC. Amino acid sequence: CASSQDPPEGDNEQFF. The chain is built from TRBV3-1 and TRBJ2-1; possible D gene TRBD2, 5 bases. V was cut by 0 bases and J by 5 bases, with 14 bases left in between. The CDR3 spans 16 residues. In germline, CDR1 is LGHDT, CDR2 YNNKEL (reference sequence).